The 32 T cell receptor beta chains below come from one sample, sequenced in a study of radiotherapy plus CTLA-4 blockade in lung cancer (dated by TCRdb to 2017 to 2018). The protocol used for the library was the immunoSEQ multiplex PCR assay. In TCRdb, the immuneACCESS table is reduced to in-frame sequences with V and J assigned. These tables do not hold every clone; where another copy was compared, an unresolved V gene accounts for under half, and the others remain unexplained. Across this sample there are 55,000 to 75,000 clones, with approximately 76% seen only once. Approximately 16% of the sample is taken by the ten largest. Source: peripheral blood, taken from a patient treated with radiotherapy plus ipilimumab. Every receptor here comes from a human donor with non-small cell lung cancer whose response to radiotherapy plus ipilimumab could not be evaluated. Some clones in this sample may be carry-over from other donors' samples.

This chain joins TRBV6-6 and TRBJ1-1; no definite D call. This CDR3 region has 12 residues. The germline CDR1 and CDR2 sequences are MNHNY and SVGAGI (reference sequence). V was cut by 4 bases and J by 4 bases, with 7 bases left in between. Here the CDR3 DNA reads TGTGCCAGCAGTTCCCAGGTCACTGAAGCTTTCTTT. Its protein product is CASSSQVTEAFF.

This sequence joins TRBV7-6 and TRBJ2-3; 12 bases map to TRBD2. The V and J ends lost 5 bases and 1 base, in that order; junction bases with no gene match: 4. Germline loops: CDR1 SGHVS, CDR2 FNYEAQ. This CDR3 comprises 16 residues. The CDR3 loop is CASSATSGGRTDTQYF. The CDR3 nucleotides are TGTGCCAGCAGCGCGACTAGCGGGGGACGCACAGATACGCAGTATTTT.

The chain is built from TRBV4-2 and TRBJ1-6, with 9 bases lining up with TRBD1. This CDR3 is 17 amino acids long. The germline V gene has CDR1 LGHNA and CDR2 YNFKEQ. The ends lost 3 bases at V and 5 bases at J; junction bases unmatched: 8. Here the CDR3 reads CASSHAGDRDHNSPLHF. Here the CDR3 DNA reads TGTGCCAGCAGCCATGCTGGGGACAGGGACCATAATTCACCCCTCCACTTT.

The chain joins TRBV6-5 to TRBJ2-1; 12 bases are shared with TRBD2. The CDR3 has 15 amino acids. The V segment lost 6 bases and the J segment 5 bases; nucleotides outside the gene matches: 5. CDR1 and CDR2 (germline): MNHEY, SVGAGI. CDR3 in amino acids: CASRPGLAGNNEQFF. Here the CDR3 DNA reads TGTGCCAGCAGACCCGGACTAGCGGGGAACAATGAGCAGTTCTTC.

This clone showed up just once. The gene calls are TRBV19 and TRBJ2-7; possibly TRBD1 for D (6 bases). In germline, CDR1 is LNHDA, CDR2 SQIVND (reference sequence). V lost 9 bases and J lost 2, with 17 bases in between. The CDR3 loop spans 14 amino acids. CDR3 sequence reads: CARTTGYQPYEQYF. As DNA, the CDR3 is TGTGCCAGGACAACAGGGTATCAGCCCTACGAGCAGTACTTC.

This chain joins TRBV28 and TRBJ1-2; D is ambiguous. The CDR3 runs to 16 residues. V dropped 3 bases and J dropped 1 base, with 15 bases sitting between them. Looked up from germline, CDR1 is MDHEN and CDR2 is SYDVKM. The CDR3 sequence: CASSFSGWLLNYGYTF. The CDR3, as DNA: TGTGCCAGCAGTTTCAGCGGTTGGTTGCTTAACTATGGCTACACCTTC.

The chain combines TRBV6-5 with TRBJ2-5; D is possibly TRBD1 (6 bases). Germline CDR1 and CDR2: MNHEY and SVGAGI. The CDR3 extends over 15 amino acids. V was pared by 0 bases and J by 0 bases, with 8 bases between. CDR3 sequence reads: CASSYSHRDQETQYF. The CDR3 DNA reads TGTGCCAGCAGTTACTCGCACAGGGACCAAGAGACCCAGTACTTC.

The chain combines TRBV5-1 with TRBJ1-4; 10 bases agree with TRBD1. CDR1 is SGHRS and CDR2 is YFSETQ in the germline V gene. This CDR3 has 15 amino acids. The ends lost 4 bases at V and 7 bases at J; junction bases unmatched: 7. CDR3 region: CASSRDRGLGEKLFF. CDR3 coding DNA: TGCGCCAGCAGCCGCGACAGGGGGCTTGGTGAAAAACTGTTTTTT.

This chain links TRBV28 with TRBJ2-7; 12 bases map to TRBD2. J was trimmed by 0 bases and V by 5 bases; bases with no gene match: 2. The CDR3 contains 15 residues. Germline V gene lookup returns CDR1 MDHEN and CDR2 SYDVKM. The CDR3 protein is CASSRTSGTSYEQYF. The CDR3 nucleotides read TGTGCCAGCAGTCGGACTAGCGGGACCTCCTACGAGCAGTACTTC.

In this sample, this clone turned up once. V is TRBV5-1 and J is TRBJ2-2; possibly TRBD1 for D (5 bases). The CDR3 extends over 14 amino acids. The germline gives CDR1 SGHRS, CDR2 YFSETQ. The V end was cut by 5 bases, the J end by 1 base, with 9 bases between. Here the CDR3 DNA reads TGCGCCAGCAGACCGCAGGGGAACACCGGGGAGCTGTTTTTT. The encoded protein is CASRPQGNTGELFF. The full variable domain, rest sourced from reference TRBV5-1 and TRBJ2-2, is KAGVTQTPRYLIKTRGQQVTLSCSPISGHRSVSWYQQTPGQGLQFLFEYFSETQRNKGNFPGRFSGRQFSNSRSEMNVSTLELGDSALYLCASRPQGNTGELFFGEGSRLTVL.

This clone occurred a few times. The gene calls are TRBV28 and TRBJ1-3, with 7 bases matching TRBD1. Trimming took 6 bases from V and 4 from J; bases not matched to a gene: 6. Germline V CDR1 and CDR2: MDHEN, SYDVKM. This CDR3 has 14 amino acids. The DNA for the CDR3 is TGTGCCAGCAGCATGACAGGGATAGGAAACACCATATATTTT. It codes for CASSMTGIGNTIYF. Complete variable domain (other parts from reference TRBV28 and TRBJ1-3): DVKVTQSSRYLVKRTGEKVFLECVQDMDHENMFWYRQDPGLGLRLIYFSYDVKMKEKGDIPEGYSVSREKKERFSLILESASTNQTSMYLCASSMTGIGNTIYFGEGSWLTVV.

CDR3 DNA: TGCGCCAGCAGCTTGGGAGTCTTAGGGGGCGACGAGCAGTACTTC. Translating gives CASSLGVLGGDEQYF. This sequence joins TRBV5-1 and TRBJ2-7, with TRBD1 identical over 7 bases. The CDR3 contains 15 residues. The germline V gene encodes CDR1 SGHRS and CDR2 YFSETQ. Germline trimming cut 0 bases from V and 5 bases from J; bases unmatched to any gene: 8. The full variable domain, its missing parts supplied by reference TRBV5-1 and TRBJ2-7, is KAGVTQTPRYLIKTRGQQVTLSCSPISGHRSVSWYQQTPGQGLQFLFEYFSETQRNKGNFPGRFSGRQFSNSRSEMNVSTLELGDSALYLCASSLGVLGGDEQYFGPGTRLTVT.

The V call is TRBV4-1, the J call TRBJ2-7; TRBD1 matches 8 bases. Unmatched junction bases numbered 12, after V lost 8 bases and J lost 3 bases. The V gene's germline CDR1 is MGHRA and CDR2 YSYEKL. The length of the CDR3 is 15 residues. The CDR3 DNA follows: TGCGCCAGCTTTGGTGAAGTTGGACAGGGCTACGAGCAGTACTTC. It translates to CASFGEVGQGYEQYF.

V and J are TRBV14 and TRBJ1-4; no definite D call. The CDR3 is 17 amino acids. The V end was cut by 3 bases, the J end by 0 bases, with 14 bases between. The germline V gene has CDR1 SGHDN and CDR2 FVKESK. CDR3 sequence reads: CASSQEGSGATNEKLFF. In DNA form, the CDR3 reads TGTGCCAGCAGCCAGGAGGGTAGTGGTGCAACTAATGAAAAACTGTTTTTT.

The chain recombines TRBV5-1 with TRBJ1-4; D gene ambiguous. V lost 0 bases and J 8 bases, leaving 11 bases between the germline ends. The germline CDR1 and CDR2 sequences are SGHRS and YFSETQ. CDR3 size: 14 residues. The CDR3 loop reads CASSLGRLTEKLFF. The CDR3 DNA reads as TGCGCCAGCAGCTTGGGCAGGCTGACGGAAAAACTGTTTTTT.

The V call is TRBV7-9, the J call TRBJ2-5; D is uncertain. Trimming stripped 1 base from V and 2 bases from J, with 8 bases between. Germline assignment: CDR1 SEHNR and CDR2 FQNEAQ (reference sequence). The CDR3 runs to 14 residues. The CDR3 nucleotides read TGTGCCAGCAGCTTAGAGCCTTGGCAAGAGACCCAGTACTTC. Its protein is CASSLEPWQETQYF.

The V call is TRBV5-1, the J call TRBJ2-1; D gene ambiguous. The length of the CDR3 is 18 residues. Trimming shortened V by 6 bases and J by 5 bases, and 27 bases separated the two germline ends. Germline V gene data show CDR1 as SGHRS and CDR2 as YFSETQ. CDR3 in amino acids: CASTRSISVGMNHNEQFF. DNA for the CDR3: TGCGCCAGCACCCGGAGCATATCGGTAGGAATGAACCACAATGAGCAGTTCTTC.

The chain has TRBV7-9 and TRBJ1-2; a possible D gene is TRBD1 (6 bases). This CDR3 region has 14 residues. CDR1 SEHNR and CDR2 FQNEAQ come from the germline V gene (reference sequence). Trimming stripped 4 bases from V and 6 bases from J, with 15 bases between. Here the CDR3 DNA reads TGTGCCAGCAGCTCCGTAGGGGGGGGGAATGGCTACACCTTC. It specifies CASSSVGGGNGYTF.

The chain carries TRBV27 and TRBJ2-7; TRBD1 is a possible D gene (6 bases). Looked up from germline, CDR1 is MNHEY and CDR2 is SMNVEV (reference sequence). V was shortened by 5 bases and J by 6 bases, with 20 bases between the two germline ends. The CDR3 consists of 15 residues. CDR3 loop: CASSLVGGRLREQYF. The CDR3, as DNA: TGTGCCAGCAGTCTTGTAGGGGGTAGGCTGCGCGAGCAGTACTTC.

The rearrangement joins TRBV28 to TRBJ2-1; 8 nucleotides align to TRBD1. This CDR3 has 16 amino acids. V trimming: 3 bases; J trimming: 7 bases; junction bases outside the gene matches: 11. Germline assignment: CDR1 MDHEN and CDR2 SYDVKM. The CDR3 is CASSFWTGSVRNEQFF. CDR3 nucleotide sequence: TGTGCCAGCAGTTTTTGGACAGGGTCAGTAAGGAATGAGCAGTTCTTC. Using reference TRBV28 and TRBJ2-1 for the parts outside the CDR3, the full variable domain is DVKVTQSSRYLVKRTGEKVFLECVQDMDHENMFWYRQDPGLGLRLIYFSYDVKMKEKGDIPEGYSVSREKKERFSLILESASTNQTSMYLCASSFWTGSVRNEQFFGPGTRLTVL.

V gene TRBV4-1 combines with J gene TRBJ2-5, with 15 nucleotides matching TRBD2. The CDR3 runs to 16 residues. CDR1 and CDR2 from the germline V gene are MGHRA and YSYEKL. V lost 4 bases and J lost 5; bases outside the gene matches: 5. The CDR3 DNA reads TGCGCCAGCAGCCCCCGGACTAGCGGGGGGGCGGAGACCCAGTACTTC. Residues: CASSPRTSGGAETQYF.

The rearrangement uses TRBV19 and TRBJ1-1, with unresolved D. CDR3 length: 17 amino acids. Trimming stripped 5 bases from V and 3 bases from J, with 22 bases between. Germline assignment: CDR1 LNHDA and CDR2 SQIVND (reference sequence). The CDR3 DNA follows: TGTGCCAGTAGTTCAAATGATTGGGAGGCGATCTACACTGAAGCTTTCTTT. Translating gives CASSSNDWEAIYTEAFF.

The V call is TRBV30, the J call TRBJ2-2, with 12 bases that match TRBD1. Germline assignment: CDR1 GTSNPN and CDR2 SVGIG (reference sequence). Losses at the gene ends were 8 bases for V and 3 bases for J; bases not matched to a gene: 7. This CDR3 is 15 amino acids long. CDR3 loop: CAGRDRGRDTGELFF. The CDR3 coding sequence is TGTGCCGGCCGGGACAGGGGGCGGGACACCGGGGAGCTGTTTTTT.

The chain recombines TRBV5-1 with TRBJ1-4; no firm D call. CDR1 is SGHRS, CDR2 YFSETQ, per germline. The CDR3 covers 14 residues. The V end lost 0 bases, the J end lost 6 bases, and 9 bases lay between the germline ends. Here the CDR3 DNA reads TGCGCCAGCAGCTTGGGTCCGAGCGATGAAAAACTGTTTTTT. Its protein is CASSLGPSDEKLFF. Full variable domain (outside the CDR3, taken from reference TRBV5-1 and TRBJ1-4): KAGVTQTPRYLIKTRGQQVTLSCSPISGHRSVSWYQQTPGQGLQFLFEYFSETQRNKGNFPGRFSGRQFSNSRSEMNVSTLELGDSALYLCASSLGPSDEKLFFGSGTQLSVL.

The sample holds one count of this clone. The CDR3 here is CASSRPPRGGSPLHF. CDR3 bases: TGTGCCAGCAGCCGACCGCCCCGGGGTGGTTCACCCCTCCACTTT. This chain links TRBV28 with TRBJ1-6; D gene uncertain. The V gene's germline CDR1 is MDHEN and CDR2 SYDVKM. There are 15 residues in the CDR3. Trimming took off 6 bases at V and 9 bases at J, with 18 bases between the two ends.

This chain joins TRBV6-4 and TRBJ2-2, with 13 bases aligning to TRBD2. Germline values: CDR1 MRHNA, CDR2 SNTAGT. This CDR3 comprises 17 residues. V was pared by 0 bases and J by 6 bases, with 4 bases of the junction left unmatched. CDR3 DNA sequence: TGTGCCAGCAGTGACTCCGGACTAGCGGGGGAGTCCGGGGAGCTGTTTTTT. This gives the protein CASSDSGLAGESGELFF.

The chain carries TRBV5-4 and TRBJ1-5, with 8 bases fitting TRBD1. Trimming removed 2 bases from V and 2 bases from J; junction bases left unmatched: 3. Looked up from germline, CDR1 is SGHNT and CDR2 is YYREEE (reference sequence). The CDR3 extends over 15 amino acids. The CDR3 DNA is TGTGCCAGCAGCTTAACAGGGGGTGGCAATCAGCCCCAGCATTTT. It specifies CASSLTGGGNQPQHF.

The V and J genes are TRBV5-4 and TRBJ1-4; D is possibly TRBD1 (5 bases). CDR3 length: 18 amino acids. Looked up from germline, CDR1 is SGHNT and CDR2 is YYREEE (reference sequence). V was cut by 2 bases and J by 6 bases, with 23 bases left in between. The CDR3 here is CASSFVAGMRGQDEKLFF. The CDR3 DNA sequence: TGTGCCAGCAGCTTCGTTGCAGGGATGCGGGGCCAAGATGAAAAACTGTTTTTT.

The chain links TRBV30 to TRBJ2-7; 8 bases agree with TRBD1. This CDR3 comprises 14 residues. The germline V gene has CDR1 GTSNPN and CDR2 SVGIG (reference sequence). V was pared by 2 bases and J by 0 bases, with 3 bases of the junction left unmatched. This CDR3 reads CAWSRTGSSYEQYF. CDR3 sequence (DNA): TGTGCCTGGAGTCGGACAGGGAGCTCCTACGAGCAGTACTTC. Variable domain in full (rest from reference TRBV30 and TRBJ2-7): SQTIHQWPATLVQPVGSPLSLECTVEGTSNPNLYWYRQAAGRGLQLLFYSVGIGQISSEVPQNLSASRPQDRQFILSSKKLLLSDSGFYLCAWSRTGSSYEQYFGPGTRLTVT.

In this sample, this clone turned up a few times. This chain links TRBV18 with TRBJ1-2; 10 positions match TRBD1. Trimming took 8 bases from V and 3 from J; bases not matched to a gene: 3. Germline V lookup: CDR1 KGHSH, CDR2 LQKENI. The CDR3 has 13 amino acids. Here the CDR3 DNA reads TGTGCCAGCACGACAGGGGGCCACTATGGCTACACCTTC. It specifies CASTTGGHYGYTF. Full variable domain (rest looked up from reference TRBV18 and TRBJ1-2): NAGVMQNPRHLVRRRGQEARLRCSPMKGHSHVYWYRQLPEEGLKFMVYLQKENIIDESGMPKERFSAEFPKEGPSILRIQQVVRGDSAAYFCASTTGGHYGYTFGSGTRLTVV.

This clone was found a few times. V gene TRBV28 combines with J gene TRBJ1-2; 7 positions agree with TRBD1. Trimming took 5 bases from V and 2 from J; bases not matched to a gene: 5. CDR1 is MDHEN, CDR2 SYDVKM, per germline. The CDR3 sequence is 14 residues long. The CDR3 DNA follows: TGTGCCAGCAGTCCGGGGACAGCCAACTATGGCTACACCTTC. Amino acids: CASSPGTANYGYTF.

V usage is TRBV6-5 and J usage is TRBJ1-4, with 8 bases lining up with TRBD1. Per germline, CDR1 MNHEY and CDR2 SVGAGI. The CDR3 covers 15 residues. The V gene end was trimmed by 2 bases and the J gene end by 10 bases; junction bases not matched to a gene: 9. CDR3: CASSYGGQGIGKLFF. As DNA, the CDR3 is TGTGCCAGCAGTTACGGCGGACAGGGAATCGGAAAACTGTTTTTT.